Listed here are 3 T cell receptor beta chains from one sample, sequenced in a study of T cell responses to AZD1222 COVID-19 vaccine. Repertoires were generated with immunoSEQ multiplex PCR, while TCRdb's copy carries only in-frame clones and drops some. The table shows 100,000 to 150,000 clones, with 85% to 90% occurring only once. Sequences were derived from peripheral blood, sampled on day 0 of MenACWY control vaccination. These receptors were collected from an adult in good health.

The chain combines TRBV19 with TRBJ1-1; no clear D. V gave up 7 bases and J gave up 7 bases, with 13 bases separating them. Germline assignment: CDR1 LNHDA and CDR2 SQIVND (reference sequence). The CDR3 has 12 amino acids. This chain's CDR3 is CASTRDLREAFF. CDR3 sequence (DNA): TGTGCCAGTACTAGAGATCTTCGTGAAGCTTTCTTT. The variable domain in full, with the rest retrieved from reference TRBV19 and TRBJ1-1, is DGGITQSPKYLFRKEGQNVTLSCEQNLNHDAMYWYRQDPGQGLRLIYYSQIVNDFQKGDIAEGYSVSREKKESFPLTVTSAQKNPTAFYLCASTRDLREAFFGQGTRLTVV.

On this clone itself: Other DNA sequences from this sample encode an identical CDR3 as well. This rearrangement joins TRBV5-1 to TRBJ2-7; 11 positions agree with TRBD1. This CDR3 spans 15 amino acids. Germline V gives CDR1 SGHRS, CDR2 YFSETQ. With 2 bases clipped from V and 3 bases from J, the junction kept 4 bases outside the gene matches. CDR3 sequence: CASSLGTGGGYEQYF. The CDR3 region has the DNA TGCGCCAGCAGCTTAGGGACAGGGGGAGGCTACGAGCAGTACTTC.

The genes are TRBV24-1 and TRBJ2-3; possibly TRBD1 for D (6 bases). The V gene lost 4 bases and the J gene lost 1 base, with 14 bases spanning the gap. The CDR3 is 16 residues long. Germline V gene data show CDR1 as KGHDR and CDR2 as SFDVKD. The CDR3 DNA reads as TGTGCCACCAGTGACAAGGACAGTGTGGGCACAGATACGCAGTATTTT. Translation: CATSDKDSVGTDTQYF.